This entry describes one TCR beta chain. The CDR3 length is 14 residues. V was pared by 7 bases and J by 5 bases, with 8 bases of the junction left unmatched. Germline loops: CDR1 SGDLS, CDR2 YYNGEE. This sample is drawn from a study of OX40 agonist ivuxolimab in advanced cancers. Study overall: Patients received intravenous ivuxolimab every 2 weeks at 0.01 to 10 mg/kg.

Sequenced by immunoSEQ multiplex PCR; TCRdb stores in-frame clones only, minus some. The sample comprises 20,000 to 25,000 clones, more than 70% of which are singletons, and 34% rests with the top ten. V and J are TRBV9 and TRBJ2-1; 8 bases align to TRBD2. The specimen comprised CD4+ or CD8+ T cells sorted from blood, sampled in a trial of the OX40 agonist ivuxolimab. The TCR was taken from an adult with an advanced solid tumor such as melanoma, head and neck, liver or kidney cancer. CDR3 region: CASGRLAGHNEQFF. CDR3 coding DNA: TGTGCCAGCGGCCGGCTAGCGGGCCACAATGAGCAGTTCTTC.